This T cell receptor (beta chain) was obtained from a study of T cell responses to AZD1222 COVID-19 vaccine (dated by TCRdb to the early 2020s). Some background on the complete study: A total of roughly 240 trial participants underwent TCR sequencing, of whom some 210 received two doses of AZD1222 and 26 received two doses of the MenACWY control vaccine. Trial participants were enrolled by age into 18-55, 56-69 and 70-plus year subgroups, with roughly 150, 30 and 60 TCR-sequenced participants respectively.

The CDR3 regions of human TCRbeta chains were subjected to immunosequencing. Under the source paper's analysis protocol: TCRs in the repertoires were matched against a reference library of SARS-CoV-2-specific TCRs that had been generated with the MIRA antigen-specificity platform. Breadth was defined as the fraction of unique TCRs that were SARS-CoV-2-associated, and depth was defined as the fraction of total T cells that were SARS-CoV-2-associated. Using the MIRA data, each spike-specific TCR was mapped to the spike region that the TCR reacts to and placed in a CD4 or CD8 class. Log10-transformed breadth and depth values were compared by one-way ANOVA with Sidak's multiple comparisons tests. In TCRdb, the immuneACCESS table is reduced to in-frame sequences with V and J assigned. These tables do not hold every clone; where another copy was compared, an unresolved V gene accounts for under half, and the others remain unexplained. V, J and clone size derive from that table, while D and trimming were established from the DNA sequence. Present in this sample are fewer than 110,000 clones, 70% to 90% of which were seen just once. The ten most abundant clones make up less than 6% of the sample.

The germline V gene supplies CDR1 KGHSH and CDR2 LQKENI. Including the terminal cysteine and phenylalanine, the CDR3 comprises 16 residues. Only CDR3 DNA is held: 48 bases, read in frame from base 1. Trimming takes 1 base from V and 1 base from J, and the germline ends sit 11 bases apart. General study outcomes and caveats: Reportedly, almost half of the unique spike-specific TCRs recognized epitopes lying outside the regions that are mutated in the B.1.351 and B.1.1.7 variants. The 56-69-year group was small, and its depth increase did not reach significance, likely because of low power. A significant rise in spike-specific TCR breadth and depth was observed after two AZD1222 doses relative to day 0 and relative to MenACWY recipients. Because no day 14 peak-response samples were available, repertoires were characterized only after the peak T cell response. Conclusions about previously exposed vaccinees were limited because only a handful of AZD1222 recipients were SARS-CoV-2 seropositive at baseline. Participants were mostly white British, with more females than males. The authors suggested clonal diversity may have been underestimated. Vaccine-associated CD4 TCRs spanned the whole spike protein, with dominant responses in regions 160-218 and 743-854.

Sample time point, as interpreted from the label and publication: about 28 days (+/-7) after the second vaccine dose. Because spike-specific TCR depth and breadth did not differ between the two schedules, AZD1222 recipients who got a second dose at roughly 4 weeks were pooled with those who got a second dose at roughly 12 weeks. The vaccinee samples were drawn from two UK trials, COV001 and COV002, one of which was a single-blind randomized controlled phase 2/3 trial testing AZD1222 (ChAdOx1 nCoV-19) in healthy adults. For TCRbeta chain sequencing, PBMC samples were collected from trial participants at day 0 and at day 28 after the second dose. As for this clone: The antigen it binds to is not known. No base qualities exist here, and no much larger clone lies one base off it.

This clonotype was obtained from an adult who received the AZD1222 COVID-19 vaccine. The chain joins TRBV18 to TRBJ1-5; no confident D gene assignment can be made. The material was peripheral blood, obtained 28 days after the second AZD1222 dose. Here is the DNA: TGTGCCAGCTCACCACAATGGTCAGGAAGCAATCAGCCCCAGCATTTT. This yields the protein CASSPQWSGSNQPQHF.